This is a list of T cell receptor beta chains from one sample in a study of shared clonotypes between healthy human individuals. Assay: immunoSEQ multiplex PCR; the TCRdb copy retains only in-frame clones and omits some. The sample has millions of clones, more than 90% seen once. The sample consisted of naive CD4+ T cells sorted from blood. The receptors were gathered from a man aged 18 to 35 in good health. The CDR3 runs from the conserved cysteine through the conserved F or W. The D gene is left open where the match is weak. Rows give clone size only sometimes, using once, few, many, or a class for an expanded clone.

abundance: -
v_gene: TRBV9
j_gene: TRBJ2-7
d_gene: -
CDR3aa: CASSVGWRGPFEQYF
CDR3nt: TGTGCCAGCAGCGTAGGCTGGCGGGGCCCCTTTGAGCAGTACTTC

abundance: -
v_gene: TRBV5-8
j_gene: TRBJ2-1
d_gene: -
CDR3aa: CASSFPNEQFF
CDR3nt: TGTGCCAGCAGCTTTCCAAATGAGCAGTTCTTC

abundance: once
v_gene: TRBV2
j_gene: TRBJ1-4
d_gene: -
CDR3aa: CASSGGGRGSGEKLFF
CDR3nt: TGTGCCAGCAGTGGGGGAGGGAGAGGCTCCGGTGAAAAACTGTTTTTT

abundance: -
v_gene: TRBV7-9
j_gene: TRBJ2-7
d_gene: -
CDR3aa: CASSSRDNYEQYF
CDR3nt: TGTGCCAGCAGCTCCCGGGACAACTACGAGCAGTACTTC

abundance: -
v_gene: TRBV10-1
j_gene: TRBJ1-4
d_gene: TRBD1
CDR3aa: CASSESARGLTNEKLFF
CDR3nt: TGCGCCAGCAGTGAGTCGGCGAGGGGGCTGACTAATGAAAAACTGTTTTTT

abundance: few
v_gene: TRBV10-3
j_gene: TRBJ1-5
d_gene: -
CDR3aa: CAISDSGVSTQPQHF
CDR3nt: TGTGCCATCAGTGATTCAGGGGTATCCACTCAGCCCCAGCATTTT

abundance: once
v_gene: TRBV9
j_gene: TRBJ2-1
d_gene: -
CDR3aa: CASYYSAYNEQFF
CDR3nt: TGTGCCAGCTACTATAGCGCCTACAATGAGCAGTTCTTC

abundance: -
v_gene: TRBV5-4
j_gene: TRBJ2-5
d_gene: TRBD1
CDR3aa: CASSRDRGNQETQYF
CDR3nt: TGTGCCAGCAGCCGGGACAGGGGCAACCAAGAGACCCAGTACTTC

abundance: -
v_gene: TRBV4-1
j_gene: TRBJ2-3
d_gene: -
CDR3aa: CASSQQGTTQYF
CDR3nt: TGCGCCAGCAGCCAACAGGGGACTACGCAGTATTTT

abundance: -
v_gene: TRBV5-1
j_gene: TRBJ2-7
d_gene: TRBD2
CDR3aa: CASSLGLAGGRSSYEQYF
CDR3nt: TGCGCCAGCAGCTTAGGACTAGCGGGAGGGAGGAGCTCCTACGAGCAGTACTTC

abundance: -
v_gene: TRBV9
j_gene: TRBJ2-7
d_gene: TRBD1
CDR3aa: CASSPIWDRGYEQYF
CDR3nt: TGTGCCAGCAGCCCCATCTGGGACAGGGGCTACGAGCAGTACTTC

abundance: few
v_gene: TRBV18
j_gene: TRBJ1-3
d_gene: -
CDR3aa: CASSPPGNTIYF
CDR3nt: TGTGCCAGCTCACCACCCGGAAACACCATATATTTT

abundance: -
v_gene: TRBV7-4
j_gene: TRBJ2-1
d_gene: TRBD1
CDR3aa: CASSLTGDNEQFF
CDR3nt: TGTGCCAGCAGCTTAACAGGGGACAATGAGCAGTTCTTC

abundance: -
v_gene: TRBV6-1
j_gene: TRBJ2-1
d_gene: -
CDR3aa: CASSTDRKVFF
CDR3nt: TGTGCCAGCAGTACAGACAGGAAGGTATTCTTC

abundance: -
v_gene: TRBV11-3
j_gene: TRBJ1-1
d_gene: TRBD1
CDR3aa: CASSLGATGMNTEAFF
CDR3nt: TGTGCCAGCAGCTTAGGGGCGACAGGGATGAACACTGAAGCTTTCTTT

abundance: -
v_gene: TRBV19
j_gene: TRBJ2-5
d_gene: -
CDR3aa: CASSLGGRETQYF
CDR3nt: TGTGCCAGTAGTTTAGGGGGACGGGAGACCCAGTACTTC

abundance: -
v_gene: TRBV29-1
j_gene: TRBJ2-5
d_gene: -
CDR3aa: CSVEAAQETQYF
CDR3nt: TGCAGCGTTGAGGCAGCTCAAGAGACCCAGTACTTC

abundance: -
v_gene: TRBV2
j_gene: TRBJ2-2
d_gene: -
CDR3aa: CASSEAHTGELFF
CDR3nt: TGTGCCAGCAGTGAAGCACATACCGGGGAGCTGTTTTTT

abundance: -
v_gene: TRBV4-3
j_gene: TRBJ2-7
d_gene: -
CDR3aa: CASSQELGTRVPYEQYF
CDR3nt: TGCGCCAGCAGCCAAGAGCTCGGGACAAGGGTACCTTACGAGCAGTACTTC

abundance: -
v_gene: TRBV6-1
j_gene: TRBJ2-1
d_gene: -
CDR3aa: CASSDHNEQFF
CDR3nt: TGTGCCAGCAGTGACCACAATGAGCAGTTCTTC

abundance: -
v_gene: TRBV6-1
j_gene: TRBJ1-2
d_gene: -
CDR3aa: CASSELQSHEGSF
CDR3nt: TGTGCCAGCAGTGAATTGCAGTCTCATGAGGGCTCCTTC

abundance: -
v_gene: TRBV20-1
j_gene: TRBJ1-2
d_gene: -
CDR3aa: CSARAGSGYTF
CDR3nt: TGCAGTGCTAGGGCGGGGTCTGGCTACACCTTC

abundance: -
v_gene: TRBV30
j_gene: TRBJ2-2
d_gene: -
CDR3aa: CAWKPANTGELFF
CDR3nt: TGTGCCTGGAAGCCTGCGAACACCGGGGAGCTGTTTTTT

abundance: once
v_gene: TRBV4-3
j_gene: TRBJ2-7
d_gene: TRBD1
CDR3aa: CASSQAGTGGYEQYF
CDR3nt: TGCGCCAGCAGTCAAGCCGGGACAGGGGGGTACGAGCAGTACTTC

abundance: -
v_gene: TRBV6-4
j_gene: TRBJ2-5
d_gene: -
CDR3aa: CASSKNREETQYF
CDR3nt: TGTGCCAGCAGCAAAAACAGGGAAGAGACCCAGTACTTC

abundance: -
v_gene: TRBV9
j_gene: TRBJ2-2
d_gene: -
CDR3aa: CASSPVGSGTGELFF
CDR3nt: TGTGCCAGCAGCCCCGTTGGTAGCGGCACCGGGGAGCTGTTTTTT

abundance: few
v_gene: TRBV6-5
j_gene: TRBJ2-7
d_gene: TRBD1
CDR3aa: CASSWDRAYEQYF
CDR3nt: TGTGCCAGCAGTTGGGACAGGGCCTACGAGCAGTACTTC

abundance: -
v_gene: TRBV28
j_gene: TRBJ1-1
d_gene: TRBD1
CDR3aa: CASSSDRGARGNTEAFF
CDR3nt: TGTGCCAGCAGTTCCGACAGGGGGGCGCGGGGGAACACTGAAGCTTTCTTT

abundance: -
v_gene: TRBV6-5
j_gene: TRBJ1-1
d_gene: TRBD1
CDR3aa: CASSSPPTGGEAFF
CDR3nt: TGTGCCAGCAGCAGCCCTCCGACAGGGGGTGAAGCTTTCTTT

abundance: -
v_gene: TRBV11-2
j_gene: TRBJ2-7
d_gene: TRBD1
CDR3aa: CASSLRQGKSYEQYF
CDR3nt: TGTGCCAGCAGTCTCAGACAGGGGAAGTCCTACGAGCAGTACTTC

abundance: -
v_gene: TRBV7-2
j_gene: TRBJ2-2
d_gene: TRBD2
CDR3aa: CASSPRLAGTGELFF
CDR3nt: TGTGCCAGCAGCCCCCGACTAGCGGGAACCGGGGAGCTGTTTTTT

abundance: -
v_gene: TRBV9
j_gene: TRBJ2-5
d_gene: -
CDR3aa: CASSAGVTETQYF
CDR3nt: TGTGCCAGCAGCGCCGGGGTGACAGAGACCCAGTACTTC

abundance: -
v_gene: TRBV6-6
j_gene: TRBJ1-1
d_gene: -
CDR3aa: CASSYLGGSEAFF
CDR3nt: TGTGCCAGCAGTTACTTGGGGGGATCTGAAGCTTTCTTT

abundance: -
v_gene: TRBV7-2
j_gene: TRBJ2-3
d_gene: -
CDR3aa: CASSPRRPSDTQYF
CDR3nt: TGTGCCAGCAGCCCCCGGAGGCCTTCAGATACGCAGTATTTT

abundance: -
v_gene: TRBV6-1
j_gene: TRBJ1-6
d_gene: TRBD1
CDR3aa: CASSEQGAVNNSPLHF
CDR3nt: TGTGCCAGCAGTGAACAGGGGGCGGTGAATAATTCACCCCTCCACTTT

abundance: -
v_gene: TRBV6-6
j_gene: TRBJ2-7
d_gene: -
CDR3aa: CASSYRSGSYEQYF
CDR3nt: TGTGCCAGCAGTTACCGGTCGGGTTCCTACGAGCAGTACTTC

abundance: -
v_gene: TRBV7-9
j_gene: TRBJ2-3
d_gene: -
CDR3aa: CASSLLDTQYF
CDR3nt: TGTGCCAGCAGCTTACTGGATACGCAGTATTTT

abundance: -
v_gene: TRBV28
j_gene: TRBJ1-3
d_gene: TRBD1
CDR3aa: CASSLLGQGATGNTIYF
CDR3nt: TGTGCCAGCAGTTTATTGGGACAGGGGGCGACTGGAAACACCATATATTTT

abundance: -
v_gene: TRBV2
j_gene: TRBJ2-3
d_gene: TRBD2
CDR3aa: CASRPRTSGRTDTQYF
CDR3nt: TGTGCCAGCAGACCCCGGACTAGCGGGAGGACAGATACGCAGTATTTT

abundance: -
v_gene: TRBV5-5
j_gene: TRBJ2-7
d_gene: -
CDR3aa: CASSLEPVFSYEQYF
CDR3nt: TGTGCCAGCAGCTTGGAACCGGTCTTCTCCTACGAGCAGTACTTC

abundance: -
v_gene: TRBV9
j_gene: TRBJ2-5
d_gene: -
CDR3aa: CASSERGGWPQETQYF
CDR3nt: TGTGCCAGCAGCGAGAGAGGGGGTTGGCCCCAAGAGACCCAGTACTTC

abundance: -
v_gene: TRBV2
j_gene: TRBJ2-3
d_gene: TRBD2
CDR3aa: CASSIASGGWTDTQYF
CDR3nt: TGTGCCAGCAGTATTGCTAGCGGGGGGTGGACAGATACGCAGTATTTT

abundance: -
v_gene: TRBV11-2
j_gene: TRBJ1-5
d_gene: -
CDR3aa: CASSDGTPHQPQHF
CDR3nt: TGTGCCAGCAGCGACGGGACACCCCATCAGCCCCAGCATTTT

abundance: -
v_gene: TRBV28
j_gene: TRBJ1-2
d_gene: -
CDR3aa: CATKYSNYGYTF
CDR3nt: TGTGCCACCAAATATTCCAACTATGGCTACACCTTC

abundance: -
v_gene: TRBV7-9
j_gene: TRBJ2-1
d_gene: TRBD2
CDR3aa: CASSPGLADYNEQFF
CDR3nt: TGTGCCAGCAGCCCGGGACTAGCGGACTACAATGAGCAGTTCTTC

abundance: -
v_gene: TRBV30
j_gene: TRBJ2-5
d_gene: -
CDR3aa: CAWRRTVQETQYF
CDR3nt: TGTGCCTGGAGGAGGACAGTGCAAGAGACCCAGTACTTC

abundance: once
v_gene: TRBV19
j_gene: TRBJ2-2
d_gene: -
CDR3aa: CASRRGPGELFF
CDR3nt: TGTGCCAGCCGCAGGGGCCCCGGGGAGCTGTTTTTT

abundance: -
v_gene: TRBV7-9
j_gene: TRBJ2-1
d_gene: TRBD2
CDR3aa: CASSDGLAPYNEQFF
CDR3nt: TGTGCCAGCAGCGACGGACTAGCGCCCTACAATGAGCAGTTCTTC

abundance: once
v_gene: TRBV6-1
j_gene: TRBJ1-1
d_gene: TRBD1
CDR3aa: CASPGQMNTEAFF
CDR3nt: TGTGCCAGCCCGGGACAGATGAACACTGAAGCTTTCTTT

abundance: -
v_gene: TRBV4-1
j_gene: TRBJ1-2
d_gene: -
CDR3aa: CASSQDVGDTTNYGYTF
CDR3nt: TGCGCCAGCAGCCAAGATGTTGGGGACACTACTAACTATGGCTACACCTTC

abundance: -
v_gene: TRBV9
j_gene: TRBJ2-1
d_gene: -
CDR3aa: CASSAKNPFYNEQFF
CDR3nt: TGTGCCAGCAGCGCGAAAAACCCATTCTACAATGAGCAGTTCTTC

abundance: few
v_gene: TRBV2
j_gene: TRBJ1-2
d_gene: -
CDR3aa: CASSMRKDYGYTF
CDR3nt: TGTGCCAGCAGTATGAGGAAGGACTATGGCTACACCTTC

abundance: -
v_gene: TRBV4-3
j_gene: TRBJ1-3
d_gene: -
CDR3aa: CASSQELTGSGNTIYF
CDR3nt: TGCGCCAGCAGCCAAGAATTAACCGGCTCTGGAAACACCATATATTTT

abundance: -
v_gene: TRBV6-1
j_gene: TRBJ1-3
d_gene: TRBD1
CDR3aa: CASRRTGGYTIYF
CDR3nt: TGTGCCAGCCGGAGGACAGGGGGGTACACCATATATTTT